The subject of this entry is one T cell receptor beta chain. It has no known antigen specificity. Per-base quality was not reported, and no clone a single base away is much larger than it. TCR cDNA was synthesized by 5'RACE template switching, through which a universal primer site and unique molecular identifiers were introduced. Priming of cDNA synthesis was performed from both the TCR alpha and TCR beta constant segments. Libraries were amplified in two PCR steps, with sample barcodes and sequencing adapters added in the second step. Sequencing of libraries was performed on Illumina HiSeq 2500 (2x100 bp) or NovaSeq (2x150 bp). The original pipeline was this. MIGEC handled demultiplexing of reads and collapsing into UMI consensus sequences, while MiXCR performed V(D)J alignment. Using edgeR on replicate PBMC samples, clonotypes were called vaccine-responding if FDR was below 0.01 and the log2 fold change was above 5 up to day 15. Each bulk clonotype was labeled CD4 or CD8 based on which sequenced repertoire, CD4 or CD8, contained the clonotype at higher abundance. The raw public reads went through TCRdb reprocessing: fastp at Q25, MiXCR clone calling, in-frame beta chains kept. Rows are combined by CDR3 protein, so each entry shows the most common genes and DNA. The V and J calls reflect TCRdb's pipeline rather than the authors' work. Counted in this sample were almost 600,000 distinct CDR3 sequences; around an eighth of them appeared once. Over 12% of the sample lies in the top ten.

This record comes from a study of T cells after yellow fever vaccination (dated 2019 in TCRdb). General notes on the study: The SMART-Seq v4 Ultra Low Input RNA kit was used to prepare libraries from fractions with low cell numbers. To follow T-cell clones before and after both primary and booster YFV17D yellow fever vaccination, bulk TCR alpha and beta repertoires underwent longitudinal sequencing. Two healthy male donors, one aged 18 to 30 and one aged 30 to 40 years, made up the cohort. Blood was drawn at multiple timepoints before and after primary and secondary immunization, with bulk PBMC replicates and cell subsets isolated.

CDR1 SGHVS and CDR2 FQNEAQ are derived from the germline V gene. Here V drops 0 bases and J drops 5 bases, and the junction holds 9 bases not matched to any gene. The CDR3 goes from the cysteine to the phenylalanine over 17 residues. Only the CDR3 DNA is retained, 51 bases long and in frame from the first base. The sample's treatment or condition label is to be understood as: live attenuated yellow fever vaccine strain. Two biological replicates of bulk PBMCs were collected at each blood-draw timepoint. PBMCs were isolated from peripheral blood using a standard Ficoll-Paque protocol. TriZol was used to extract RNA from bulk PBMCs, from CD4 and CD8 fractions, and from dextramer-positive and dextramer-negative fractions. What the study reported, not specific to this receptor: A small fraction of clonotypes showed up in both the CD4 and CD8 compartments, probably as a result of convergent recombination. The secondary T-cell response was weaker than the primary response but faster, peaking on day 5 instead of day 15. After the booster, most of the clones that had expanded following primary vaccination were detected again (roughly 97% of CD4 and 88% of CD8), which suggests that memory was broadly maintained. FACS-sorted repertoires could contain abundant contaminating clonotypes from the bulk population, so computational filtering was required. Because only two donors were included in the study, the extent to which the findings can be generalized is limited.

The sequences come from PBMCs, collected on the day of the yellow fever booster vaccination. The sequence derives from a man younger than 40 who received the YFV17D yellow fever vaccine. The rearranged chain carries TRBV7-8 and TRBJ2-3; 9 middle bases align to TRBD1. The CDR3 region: CASSLATTGGRGDTQYF. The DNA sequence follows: TGTGCCAGCAGCTTAGCGACCACAGGGGGCCGGGGAGATACGCAGTATTTT.